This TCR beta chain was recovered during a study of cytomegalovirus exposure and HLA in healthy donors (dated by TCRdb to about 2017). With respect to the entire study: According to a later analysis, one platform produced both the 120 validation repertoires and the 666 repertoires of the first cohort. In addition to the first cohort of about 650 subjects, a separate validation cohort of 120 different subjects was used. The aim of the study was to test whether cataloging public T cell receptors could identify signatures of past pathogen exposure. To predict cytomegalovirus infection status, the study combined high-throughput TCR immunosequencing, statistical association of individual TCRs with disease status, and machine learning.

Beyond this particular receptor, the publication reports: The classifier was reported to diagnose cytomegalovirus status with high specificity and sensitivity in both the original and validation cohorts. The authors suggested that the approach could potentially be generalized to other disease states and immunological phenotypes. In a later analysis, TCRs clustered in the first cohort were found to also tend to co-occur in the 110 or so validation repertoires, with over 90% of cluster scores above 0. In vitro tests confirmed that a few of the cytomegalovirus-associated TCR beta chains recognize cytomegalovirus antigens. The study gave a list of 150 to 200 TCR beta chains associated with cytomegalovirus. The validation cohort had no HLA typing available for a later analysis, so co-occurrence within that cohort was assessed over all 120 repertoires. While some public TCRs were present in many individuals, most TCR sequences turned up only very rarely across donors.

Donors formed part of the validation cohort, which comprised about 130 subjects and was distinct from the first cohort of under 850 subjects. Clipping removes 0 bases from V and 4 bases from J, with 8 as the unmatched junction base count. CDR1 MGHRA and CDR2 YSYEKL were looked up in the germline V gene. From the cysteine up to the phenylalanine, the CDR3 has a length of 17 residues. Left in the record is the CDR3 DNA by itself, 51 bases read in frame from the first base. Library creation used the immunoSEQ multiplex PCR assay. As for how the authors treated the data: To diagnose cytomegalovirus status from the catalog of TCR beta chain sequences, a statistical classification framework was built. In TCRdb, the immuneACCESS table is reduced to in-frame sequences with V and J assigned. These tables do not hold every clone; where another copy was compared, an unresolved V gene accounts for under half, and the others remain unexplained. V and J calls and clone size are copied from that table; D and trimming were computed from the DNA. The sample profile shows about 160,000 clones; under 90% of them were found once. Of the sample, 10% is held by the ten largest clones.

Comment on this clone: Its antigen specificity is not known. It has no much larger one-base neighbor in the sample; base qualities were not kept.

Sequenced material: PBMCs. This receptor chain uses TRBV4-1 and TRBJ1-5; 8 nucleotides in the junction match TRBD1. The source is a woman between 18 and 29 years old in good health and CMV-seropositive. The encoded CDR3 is CASSQEVQGVGNQPQHF. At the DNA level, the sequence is TGCGCCAGCAGCCAAGAGGTACAGGGGGTCGGAAATCAGCCCCAGCATTTT.